The present entry profiles one T cell receptor beta chain with its context. Antigen unknown. The PCR ran on 60 Vbeta and 13 Jbeta primers. Produced via immunoSEQ multiplex PCR; TCRdb's table is partial and in-frame only. The sample holds more than 95,000 clones, 69% seen once. This sample was taken from a study of cytomegalovirus exposure and HLA in healthy donors. Study-wide results and caveats: Exclusion as indistinguishable affected some V segments, including TRBV6-2 and TRBV6-3.

This CDR3 is 19 amino acids long. CDR1 and CDR2 from the germline V gene are SGDLS and YYNGEE. V shed 0 bases, J shed 4 bases, and the junction held 9 bases outside the gene matches. The chain joins TRBV9 to TRBJ1-6, with 11 bases identical to TRBD1. The TCR comes from a man aged 30 to 39 in good health and CMV-seronegative. Sequencing was done on a sample of PBMCs. The CDR3 reads CASSVAGQGASGYNSPLHF. The CDR3 DNA reads as TGTGCCAGCAGCGTAGCTGGACAGGGGGCTTCGGGATATAATTCACCCCTCCACTTT.